One T cell receptor (beta chain) is described in this entry. Its antigen is undetermined. The V and J ends lost 3 bases and 4 bases respectively, with 16 bases between them. Germline values: CDR1 ENHRY, CDR2 SYGVKD. This CDR3 contains 15 residues. After constant-region reverse-primer amplification, full-length variable regions underwent semi-nested PCR with Nested Universal Primer A. TCRdb independently ran MiXCR on the 5' RACE reads; one entry per CDR3 protein. Of tens of thousands of distinct CDR3 sequences listed, about 29% were seen once; the top ten hold roughly 3.5%. CD4+CD45RO+CD25- cells were isolated as memory CD4+ T cells. Notes on the study in general: Tumor memory CD4+ T cell TCR gene usage was found to cluster with blood and lymph node memory CD4+ cells and with lymph node naive CD4+ cells. Tumor Treg TCRs overlapped most with tumor naive CD4+ cells.

The TCR was taken from a female donor with breast cancer. The sample consisted of memory CD4+ T cells sorted from a lymph node. Indicated subset: memory CD4+ T cells, CD4+CD45RO+CD25-. This chain joins TRBV10-3 and TRBJ2-7; D is perhaps TRBD1 (7 bases). CDR3 protein: CAISDSTGRRYEQYF. The CDR3, as DNA: TGTGCCATCAGTGATTCGACAGGGAGGAGGTACGAGCAGTACTTC.